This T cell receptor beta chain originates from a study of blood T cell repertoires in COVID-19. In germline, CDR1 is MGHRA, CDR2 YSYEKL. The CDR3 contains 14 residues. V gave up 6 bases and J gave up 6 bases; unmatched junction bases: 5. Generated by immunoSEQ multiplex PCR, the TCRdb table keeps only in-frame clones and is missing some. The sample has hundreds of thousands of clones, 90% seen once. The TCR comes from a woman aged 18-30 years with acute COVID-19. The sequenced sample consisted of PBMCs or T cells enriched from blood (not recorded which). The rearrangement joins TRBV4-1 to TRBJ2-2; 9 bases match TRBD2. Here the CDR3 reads CASRGLAGPGELFF. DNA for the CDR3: TGCGCCAGCAGGGGGCTAGCGGGGCCCGGGGAGCTGTTTTTT.